This TCR beta chain comes out of a study of shared clonotypes between healthy human individuals. Only in-frame clones appear in the TCRdb table, and some are missing; sequencing was by immunoSEQ multiplex PCR. Of 2,500,000 or so clones listed, more than 90% are singletons. What was sequenced was naive CD4+ T cells sorted from blood. Specified subset: CD45RA+ positively selected. The receptor comes from a man between 18 and 35 years old in good health.

DNA of the CDR3: TGTGCCAGCCGGGACCCGGGGGGCAAAAACATTCAGTACTTC. As protein: CASRDPGGKNIQYF. V usage is TRBV2 and J usage is TRBJ2-4; TRBD2 aligns across 7 bases. Germline CDR1 SNHLY, CDR2 FYNNEI. J lost 3 bases, V lost 8 bases, and 7 bases had no gene match. The CDR3 loop spans 14 amino acids. Together with reference TRBV2 and TRBJ2-4, the CDR3 gives the full variable domain: EPEVTQTPSHQVTQMGQEVILRCVPISNHLYFYWYRQILGQKVEFLVSFYNNEISEKSEIFDDQFSVERPDGSNFTLKIRSTKLEDSAMYFCASRDPGGKNIQYFGAGTRLSVL.